These 2 T cell receptor beta chains came from one sample sequenced in a study of cytomegalovirus exposure and HLA in healthy donors. The PCR used 60 Vbeta and 13 Jbeta primers. Only in-frame clones appear in the TCRdb table, and some are missing; sequencing was by immunoSEQ multiplex PCR. The table includes roughly 120,000 clones, about 86% detected once. Sequenced input: PBMCs. These receptors all stem from a man between 35 and 55 years old in good health and CMV-seronegative.

The chain couples TRBV2 to TRBJ2-7; TRBD1 matches 7 bases. Germline V gene data show CDR1 as SNHLY and CDR2 as FYNNEI. V lost 4 bases and J lost 3; bases outside the gene matches: 9. The CDR3 contains 15 residues. CDR3 in amino acids: CASSVRQGDRYEQYF. Here the CDR3 DNA reads TGTGCCAGCAGTGTCAGGCAGGGGGACCGCTACGAGCAGTACTTC. The entire variable domain, with the rest obtained from reference TRBV2 and TRBJ2-7, is as follows: EPEVTQTPSHQVTQMGQEVILRCVPISNHLYFYWYRQILGQKVEFLVSFYNNEISEKSEIFDDQFSVERPDGSNFTLKIRSTKLEDSAMYFCASSVRQGDRYEQYFGPGTRLTVT.

The J gene is TRBJ1-1, the V gene TRBV7-9; D unresolved. The CDR3 extends over 14 amino acids. Trimming took off 5 bases at V and 3 bases at J, with 13 bases between the two ends. Germline V lookup: CDR1 SEHNR, CDR2 FQNEAQ (reference sequence). The DNA of the CDR3 is TGTGCCAGCAGCCCAAGAAACCGGGACACTGAAGCTTTCTTT. Translated, it gives CASSPRNRDTEAFF.